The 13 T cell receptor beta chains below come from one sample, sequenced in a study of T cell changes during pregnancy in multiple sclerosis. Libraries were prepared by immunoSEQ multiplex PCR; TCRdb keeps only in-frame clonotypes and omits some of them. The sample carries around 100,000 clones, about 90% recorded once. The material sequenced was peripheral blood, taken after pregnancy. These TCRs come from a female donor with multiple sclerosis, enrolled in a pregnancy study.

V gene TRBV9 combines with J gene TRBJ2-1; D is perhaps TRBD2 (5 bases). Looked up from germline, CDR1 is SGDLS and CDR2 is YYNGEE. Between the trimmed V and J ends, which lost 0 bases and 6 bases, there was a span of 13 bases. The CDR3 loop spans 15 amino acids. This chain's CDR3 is CASSVAPGFGNEQFF. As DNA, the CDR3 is TGTGCCAGCAGCGTAGCACCGGGGTTCGGCAATGAGCAGTTCTTC.

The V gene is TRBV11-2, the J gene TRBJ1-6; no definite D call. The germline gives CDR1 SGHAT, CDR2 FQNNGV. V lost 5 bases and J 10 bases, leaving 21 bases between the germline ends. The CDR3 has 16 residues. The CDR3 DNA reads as TGTGCCAGCAGCCTGGCAAGACCCTCGGGTGGATCACCCCTCCACTTT. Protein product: CASSLARPSGGSPLHF.

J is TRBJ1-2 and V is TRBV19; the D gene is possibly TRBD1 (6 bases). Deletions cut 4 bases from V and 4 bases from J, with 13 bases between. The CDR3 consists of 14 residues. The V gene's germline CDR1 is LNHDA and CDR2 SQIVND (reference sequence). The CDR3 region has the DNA TGTGCCAGTAGTAGATTACAGGGATCCTATGGCTACACCTTC. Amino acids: CASSRLQGSYGYTF.

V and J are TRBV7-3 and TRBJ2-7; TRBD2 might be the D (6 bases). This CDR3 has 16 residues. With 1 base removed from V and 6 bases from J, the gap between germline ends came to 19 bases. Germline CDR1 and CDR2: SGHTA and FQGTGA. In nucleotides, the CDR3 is TGTGCCAGCAGCTTAATGATGACGGGAGCTCTCTCCGAGCAGTACTTC. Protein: CASSLMMTGALSEQYF. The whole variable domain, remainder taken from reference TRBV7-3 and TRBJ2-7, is GAGVSQTPSNKVTEKGKYVELRCDPISGHTALYWYRQSLGQGPEFLIYFQGTGAADDSGLPNDRFFAVRPEGSVSTLKIQRTERGDSAVYLCASSLMMTGALSEQYFGPGTRLTVT.

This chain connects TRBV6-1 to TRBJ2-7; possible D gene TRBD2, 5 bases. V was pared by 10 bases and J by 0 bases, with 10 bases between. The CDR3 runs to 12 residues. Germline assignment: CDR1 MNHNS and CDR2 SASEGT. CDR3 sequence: CATTLDSYEQYF. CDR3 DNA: TGTGCCACCACACTAGACTCCTACGAGCAGTACTTC.

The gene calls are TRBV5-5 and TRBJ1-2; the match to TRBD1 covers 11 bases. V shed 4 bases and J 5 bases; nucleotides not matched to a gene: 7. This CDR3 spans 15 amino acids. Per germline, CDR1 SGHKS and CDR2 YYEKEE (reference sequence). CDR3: CASSGGTGGRYGYTF. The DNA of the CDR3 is TGTGCCAGCAGCGGAGGGACAGGGGGGAGATATGGCTACACCTTC.

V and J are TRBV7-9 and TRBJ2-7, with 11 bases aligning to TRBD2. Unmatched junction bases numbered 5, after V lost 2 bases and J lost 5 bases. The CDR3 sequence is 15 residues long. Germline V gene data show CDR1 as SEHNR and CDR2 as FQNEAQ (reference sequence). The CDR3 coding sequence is TGTGCCAGCAGCTTATTAGCGGGAGGGCCACACGAGCAGTACTTC. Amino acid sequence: CASSLLAGGPHEQYF.

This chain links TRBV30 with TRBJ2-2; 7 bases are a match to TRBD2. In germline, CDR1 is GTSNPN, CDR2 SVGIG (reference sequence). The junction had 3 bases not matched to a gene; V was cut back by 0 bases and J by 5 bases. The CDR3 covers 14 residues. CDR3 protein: CAWSVSGRTGELFF. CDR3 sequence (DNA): TGTGCCTGGAGTGTATCCGGGAGGACCGGGGAGCTGTTTTTT. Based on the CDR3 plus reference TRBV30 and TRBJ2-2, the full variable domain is SQTIHQWPATLVQPVGSPLSLECTVEGTSNPNLYWYRQAAGRGLQLLFYSVGIGQISSEVPQNLSASRPQDRQFILSSKKLLLSDSGFYLCAWSVSGRTGELFFGEGSRLTVL.

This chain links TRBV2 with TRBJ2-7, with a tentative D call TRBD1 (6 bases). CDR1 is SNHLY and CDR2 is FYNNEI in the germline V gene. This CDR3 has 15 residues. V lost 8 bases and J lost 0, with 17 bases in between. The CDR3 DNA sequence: TGTGCCAGCTCGACCCGACAGGCGCCCTCCTACGAGCAGTACTTC. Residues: CASSTRQAPSYEQYF.

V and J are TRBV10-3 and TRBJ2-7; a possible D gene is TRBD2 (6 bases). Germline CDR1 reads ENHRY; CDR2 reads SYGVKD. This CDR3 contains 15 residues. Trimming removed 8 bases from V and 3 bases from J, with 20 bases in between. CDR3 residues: CAIGVGGPNLYEQYF. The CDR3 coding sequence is TGTGCCATCGGGGTGGGGGGACCGAATCTCTACGAGCAGTACTTC.

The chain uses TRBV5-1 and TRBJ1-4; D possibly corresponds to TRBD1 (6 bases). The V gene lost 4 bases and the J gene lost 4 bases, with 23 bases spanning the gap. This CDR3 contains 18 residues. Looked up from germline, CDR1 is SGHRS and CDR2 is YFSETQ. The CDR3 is CASSLQPSTGRINEKLFF. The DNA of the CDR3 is TGCGCCAGCAGCCTACAGCCTAGCACAGGGCGGATTAATGAAAAACTGTTTTTT.

The CDR3 DNA sequence: TGTGCCAGCAGCTTCGACGGACAGGGAGGATGGTCGGGAGGCTACACCTTC. It translates to CASSFDGQGGWSGGYTF. The chain is built from TRBV7-2 and TRBJ1-2; 8 nucleotides agree with TRBD1. In germline, CDR1 is SGHTA, CDR2 FQGNSA. The CDR3 is 17 residues long. Germline trimming cut 3 bases from V and 8 bases from J; bases unmatched to any gene: 17.

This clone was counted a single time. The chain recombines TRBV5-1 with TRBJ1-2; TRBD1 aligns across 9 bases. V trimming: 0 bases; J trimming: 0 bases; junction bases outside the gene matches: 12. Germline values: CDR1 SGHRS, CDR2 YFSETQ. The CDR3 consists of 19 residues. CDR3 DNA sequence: TGCGCCAGCAGCTTGGGAGGCACAGGGGGCGGATATACTAACTATGGCTACACCTTC. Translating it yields CASSLGGTGGGYTNYGYTF. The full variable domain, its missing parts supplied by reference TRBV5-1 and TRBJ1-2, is KAGVTQTPRYLIKTRGQQVTLSCSPISGHRSVSWYQQTPGQGLQFLFEYFSETQRNKGNFPGRFSGRQFSNSRSEMNVSTLELGDSALYLCASSLGGTGGGYTNYGYTFGSGTRLTVV.